Shown below are 5 T cell receptor beta chains from a single sample sequenced in a study of cytomegalovirus exposure and HLA in healthy donors. The PCR employed 60 Vbeta primers together with 13 Jbeta primers. Profiling relied on immunoSEQ multiplex PCR, and the TCRdb table lists in-frame clones only, not all of them. The sample has over 70,000 clones, around two thirds seen once. Sequenced material: PBMCs. All receptors come from a human donor in good health.

The sample holds one count of this clone. The rearrangement uses TRBV6-1 and TRBJ1-2, with 9 nucleotides matching TRBD1. CDR3 length: 14 amino acids. Trimming cost V 6 bases and J 5 bases; bases outside gene matches: 7. Per the germline V gene, CDR1 is MNHNS and CDR2 is SASEGT. The CDR3 DNA follows: TGTGCCAGCAGACAGGGGGCTGAGATTTATGGCTACACCTTC. This gives the protein CASRQGAEIYGYTF.

This rearrangement joins TRBV7-2 to TRBJ2-7, with 9 bases fitting TRBD1. This CDR3 contains 14 residues. Germline assignment: CDR1 SGHTA and CDR2 FQGNSA. V shed 5 bases, J shed 5 bases, and the junction held 7 bases outside the gene matches. This CDR3 reads CASSLGQGTNEQYF. As DNA, the CDR3 is TGTGCCAGCAGCCTAGGACAGGGGACGAACGAGCAGTACTTC.

The CDR3 region is CASSQLDFGFSGNQPQHF. CDR3 in DNA: TGCGCCAGCAGCCAGTTGGACTTCGGTTTCAGTGGCAATCAGCCCCAGCATTTT. The gene calls are TRBV4-1 and TRBJ1-5; D gene uncertain. The V and J ends lost 3 bases and 2 bases respectively, with 20 bases between them. The CDR3 extends over 18 amino acids. The germline gives CDR1 MGHRA, CDR2 YSYEKL.

In the case of this clone: At one boundary the junction diverges from the germline segment, which might be a read error. CDR3 nucleotides: TGTGCCAACAGCTTCAGATCTGGGGGGAGGGCCCGTGAGACCCAGTACTTC. Protein: CANSFRSGGRARETQYF. The rearrangement uses TRBV11-2 and TRBJ2-5, with 7 bases lining up with TRBD2. This CDR3 spans 17 amino acids. Germline V gene sequence: CDR1 SGHAT, CDR2 FQNNGV.

The chain combines TRBV7-6 with TRBJ2-2; 8 bases map to TRBD1. Per germline, CDR1 SGHVS and CDR2 FNYEAQ. The CDR3 loop spans 16 amino acids. J gave up 6 bases and V 4 bases, and 10 bases lay outside the gene matches. CDR3 sequence reads: CASSSQGQGISGELFF. CDR3 nucleotide sequence: TGTGCCAGCAGCTCACAAGGACAGGGTATATCCGGGGAGCTGTTTTTT.